This is a list of T cell receptor beta chains from one sample in a study of OX40 agonist ivuxolimab in advanced cancers. The data were produced by immunoSEQ multiplex PCR, yet TCRdb's version contains in-frame clones alone and is incomplete. The table records about 99,000 clones, approximately 94% of them present only once. The sample in question was CD4+ or CD8+ T cells sorted from blood, obtained in a trial of the OX40 agonist ivuxolimab. The origin of the receptors is an adult with an advanced solid tumor such as melanoma, head and neck, liver or kidney cancer. Both conserved end residues are part of each CDR3. The D gene is left open where the match is weak.

.	TRBV9	TRBJ2-7	CASSVDEGPTYEQYF	TGTGCCAGCAGCGTAGACGAGGGGCCGACCTACGAGCAGTACTTC
.	TRBV29-1	TRBJ2-2	CSVVAANTGELFF	TGCAGCGTTGTGGCAGCCAACACCGGGGAGCTGTTTTTT
.	TRBV18	TRBJ1-3	CASSPGTVSGNTIYF	TGTGCCAGCTCACCAGGAACGGTCTCTGGAAACACCATATATTTT
.	TRBV7-9	TRBJ2-3	CASSLVDREGSTDTQYF	TGTGCCAGCAGCTTAGTTGACAGGGAGGGAAGCACAGATACGCAGTATTTT
.	TRBV5-1	TRBJ2-3	CASRSNSGLGTDTQYF	TGCGCCAGCAGATCCAATAGCGGCTTGGGGACAGATACGCAGTATTTT
.	TRBV28	TRBJ2-2	CASTSPDGTQSRNTGELFF	TGTGCCAGCACTTCTCCCGACGGGACCCAATCCCGAAACACCGGGGAGCTGTTTTTT
.	TRBV5-8	TRBJ2-7	CASSTGRWGQYF	TGTGCCAGCAGTACTGGACGGTGGGGTCAGTACTTC
.	TRBV27	TRBJ2-1	CASRTSRGAIPGDNEQFF	TGTGCCAGCCGTACTTCCAGGGGGGCCATACCTGGGGACAATGAGCAGTTCTTC
.	TRBV6-6	TRBJ1-1	CASSYSLNTEAFF	TGTGCCAGCAGTTACTCGTTGAACACTGAAGCTTTCTTT
TRBD1	TRBV27	TRBJ2-7	CASGVGQSYEQYF	TGTGCCAGCGGGGTGGGACAGTCCTACGAGCAGTACTTC
TRBD2	TRBV2	TRBJ2-3	CASTYSGASTDTQYF	TGTGCCAGCACCTATAGCGGGGCTAGCACAGATACGCAGTATTTT
.	TRBV7-9	TRBJ2-7	CASMGQGRYEQYF	TGTGCCAGCATGGGGCAGGGGCGTTACGAGCAGTACTTC
.	TRBV7-9	TRBJ1-1	CASSLFRGANTEAFF	TGTGCCAGCAGCTTATTCCGGGGCGCGAACACTGAAGCTTTCTTT
TRBD1	TRBV19	TRBJ2-5	CASSHTTGIGQETQYF	TGTGCCAGTAGCCACACGACAGGGATCGGGCAAGAGACCCAGTACTTC
.	TRBV15	TRBJ1-2	CATSRDGGYTF	TGTGCCACCAGCAGAGATGGGGGCTACACCTTC
.	TRBV9	TRBJ1-1	CASSVEQGSSAFF	TGTGCCAGCAGCGTCGAGCAGGGGTCCTCAGCTTTCTTT